This note documents a single T cell receptor (beta chain) sequence. This clone was found a few times. It has no known antigen specificity. No clone much larger than this one lies a single base away; base qualities are absent. Receptor libraries were prepared by PCR. Sequencer: Illumina HiSeq 4000. High-throughput sequencing was used to profile the TCR beta-chain CDR3 region of each patient. Per the source publication's procedure: The researchers built a classifier to tell apart papillary thyroid cancer patients with distant metastasis, based on CDR3 differences among clinicopathological groups. Repertoire diversity was assessed with the Shannon index, and tumor-blood repertoire similarity with the Morisita-Horn index. TCRdb took the public reads, trimmed them with fastp at Q25, ran MiXCR for clone calling and kept in-frame beta chains. The V and J calls come from TCRdb's annotation, not from the publication. The sample profile shows about 92,000 clones; about 15% of them were found once. The ten most abundant clones make up 3.6% of the sample.

The V end loses 0 bases and the J end loses 8 bases, and a stretch of 17 bases separates them. CDR1 and CDR2 (ENHRY, SYGVKD) derive from the germline V gene. Its CDR3 holds 15 amino acids, cysteine through phenylalanine. The only DNA kept is the CDR3, 45 bases in frame from the first base. The data were obtained in a study of metastatic and nonmetastatic thyroid tumors (dated by TCRdb to about 2020). Notes on the research overall: The researchers compared repertoires between peripheral blood samples and tumor or nodule tissue samples from patients with malignant or benign thyroid disease.

The investigation overall reported the following: In both blood and tumor samples, malignant tumors were reported to have significantly higher TCR beta diversity than benign nodules.

Before undergoing thyroid surgery, none of the patients had been given any kind of treatment. Patient clinical samples collected from about 2011 to 2018 were retrospectively analysed using T-cell receptor beta sequencing. The clonotype was recovered from a female donor with papillary thyroid cancer or a benign thyroid nodule (not recorded which). Some clones in this sample may be carry-over from other donors' samples. Sequenced sample: blood. The chain uses TRBV10-3 and TRBJ2-7; the D gene may be TRBD1 or TRBD2, since each aligns over 7 bases. The CDR3 here reads CAISESRGGERQQYF. The nucleotide sequence is TGTGCCATCAGTGAGTCCAGGGGGGGGGAAAGACAGCAGTACTTC.